The rows below give T cell receptor beta chains drawn from one sample of a study of T cells after yellow fever vaccination. TCRdb itself ran the 5' RACE reads through MiXCR, one entry per CDR3 protein. Here the sample spans fewer than 450,000 distinct CDR3 sequences, roughly 8% being singletons. Sequences were derived from PBMCs, sampled approximately 40 days after the first yellow fever vaccination. These receptors all come from a man aged 18 to 30 who received the YFV17D yellow fever vaccine. Both conserved end residues are part of each CDR3. The D gene is left open where the match is weak. Some rows mark clone size as missing; the rest say once, few, many or name a class of expanded clone.

J | D | V | size | CDR3 | DNA
TRBJ1-4 | . | TRBV5-4 | few | CASSLVGGADEKLFF | TGTGCCAGCAGCTTGGTTGGGGGGGCGGATGAAAAACTGTTTTTT
TRBJ2-7 | TRBD1 | TRBV5-1 | . | CASSLTGDPYEQYF | TGCGCCAGCAGCTTAACAGGGGATCCCTACGAGCAGTACTTC
TRBJ1-2 | . | TRBV6-5 | . | CASSYPNGGIYGYTF | TGTGCCAGCAGTTACCCCAACGGGGGGATCTATGGCTACACCTTC
TRBJ1-1 | . | TRBV20-1 | . | CSARDQGGAEAFF | TGCAGTGCTAGAGATCAGGGCGGCGCTGAAGCTTTCTTT
TRBJ2-1 | . | TRBV7-3 | . | CASSRGGTSAGNEQFF | TGTGCCAGCAGCCGAGGCGGGACGTCAGCCGGCAATGAGCAGTTCTTC
TRBJ2-5 | TRBD2 | TRBV12-3/TRBV12-4 | many | CASRTPGLAGQETQYF | TGTGCCAGCAGGACACCGGGACTAGCGGGGCAAGAGACCCAGTACTTC
TRBJ2-3 | . | TRBV5-1 | many | CASSSGTDTQYF | TGTGCCAGCAGCTCAGGGACAGATACGCAGTATTTT
TRBJ2-3 | . | TRBV6-6 | many | CASSSARTSTQYF | TGTGCCAGCAGCTCAGCGAGGACATCGACGCAGTATTTT
TRBJ2-3 | TRBD1 | TRBV20-1 | . | CSARDTGADTQYF | TGCAGTGCTAGAGATACAGGGGCAGATACGCAGTATTTT
TRBJ2-3 | . | TRBV7-2 | . | CASILRGLSTDTQYF | TGTGCCAGCATCCTCAGGGGCCTAAGCACAGATACGCAGTATTTT
TRBJ1-2 | . | TRBV21-1 | few | CASFIMVRLSYGYTF | TGTGCCAGCTTCATAATGGTACGGTTATCCTATGGCTACACCTTC
TRBJ2-1 | . | TRBV9 | . | CASSVEEGTFSYNEQFF | TGTGCCAGCAGCGTAGAGGAGGGCACGTTCTCCTACAATGAGCAGTTCTTC
TRBJ2-3 | TRBD2 | TRBV28 | . | CASSLERGVGDTQYF | TGTGCCAGCAGTTTGGAGCGGGGGGTGGGAGATACGCAGTATTTT
TRBJ2-3 | . | TRBV5-4 | . | CASSLNRVADTQYF | TGTGCCAGCAGCTTGAACAGGGTGGCAGATACGCAGTATTTT
TRBJ2-7 | . | TRBV6-1 | few | CATTPGGHSYEQYF | TGTGCCACCACCCCAGGGGGGCACTCCTACGAGCAGTACTTC
TRBJ2-3 | . | TRBV27 | few | CASSLYNTDTQYF | TGTGCCAGCAGTTTATACAACACAGATACGCAGTATTTT
TRBJ1-1 | . | TRBV7-9 | . | CASSPSSHRDSEAFF | TGTGCCAGCAGCCCATCATCCCACAGGGACTCTGAAGCTTTCTTT
TRBJ1-1 | . | TRBV4-2 | . | CASSQAGGNNMNTEAFF | TGTGCCAGCAGCCAAGCCGGTGGGAATAACATGAACACTGAAGCTTTCTTT
TRBJ2-7 | TRBD2 | TRBV4-1 | few | CASSQLAGGAYEQYF | TGCGCCAGCAGCCAACTAGCGGGGGGGGCCTACGAGCAGTACTTC
TRBJ2-7 | . | TRBV4-2 | few | CASSQDLYSSSYEQYF | TGTGCCAGCAGCCAAGATTTGTACTCGAGCTCCTACGAGCAGTACTTC
TRBJ1-5 | TRBD1 | TRBV20-1 | . | CSASGGGNQPQHF | TGCAGTGCTTCAGGGGGCGGCAATCAGCCCCAGCATTTT
TRBJ2-5 | TRBD1 | TRBV5-1 | few | CASSFFLTGQETQYF | TGCGCCAGCAGCTTTTTTTTGACAGGGCAAGAGACCCAGTACTTC
TRBJ2-7 | . | TRBV18 | . | CASSPQELYEQYF | TGTGCCAGCTCACCACAGGAGCTCTACGAGCAGTACTTC
TRBJ1-4 | . | TRBV4-3 | . | CASSQDLRGIEKLFF | TGCGCCAGCAGCCAAGATCTTCGCGGGATTGAAAAACTGTTTTTT
TRBJ2-5 | TRBD1 | TRBV4-3 | many | CASSQEGPPTGGWETQYF | TGCGCCAGCAGCCAAGAAGGGCCCCCGACAGGGGGCTGGGAGACCCAGTACTTC
TRBJ2-2 | . | TRBV9 | . | CASSADAAYTGELFF | TGTGCCAGCAGCGCGGACGCCGCCTACACCGGGGAGCTGTTTTTT
TRBJ2-3 | . | TRBV23-1 | . | CVSCQSKARTTDTQYF | TGCGTCAGCTGTCAATCGAAGGCCAGGACCACAGATACGCAGTATTTT
TRBJ1-6 | . | TRBV5-1 | few | CASSFDSNSPLHF | TGCGCCAGCAGCTTCGACAGTAATTCACCCCTCCACTTT
TRBJ1-2 | TRBD1 | TRBV5-5 | many | CASSGIPGQTHQNYGYTF | TGTGCCAGCAGCGGAATACCGGGACAGACTCACCAAAACTATGGCTACACCTTC
TRBJ2-7 | . | TRBV7-2 | . | CASSLFGGPFNEQYF | TGTGCCAGCAGCTTATTTGGGGGGCCCTTTAACGAGCAGTACTTC
TRBJ2-1 | . | TRBV20-1 | . | CSARGAGGYNEQFF | TGCAGTGCTAGGGGAGCGGGCGGATACAATGAGCAGTTCTTC
TRBJ1-5 | . | TRBV7-9 | many | CARERRGRPLQPQHF | TGTGCCAGGGAACGACGGGGCAGACCCCTGCAGCCCCAGCATTTT
TRBJ2-1 | . | TRBV27 | few | CASSYSGNYNEQFF | TGTGCCAGCAGTTATTCGGGGAACTACAATGAGCAGTTCTTC
TRBJ2-3 | . | TRBV5-1 | . | CASSPRGANTDTQYF | TGCGCCAGCAGCCCTCGTGGAGCGAACACAGATACGCAGTATTTT
TRBJ2-4 | . | TRBV11-2 | . | CASSYTGAKNIQYF | TGTGCCAGCAGCTATACCGGAGCCAAAAACATTCAGTACTTC
TRBJ2-5 | . | TRBV7-2 | . | CASSGGLPKPTQYF | TGTGCCAGCAGCGGAGGACTCCCCAAGCCTACCCAGTACTTC
TRBJ2-3 | . | TRBV28 | . | CASRRQVTDTQYF | TGTGCCAGCCGTCGTCAGGTGACAGATACGCAGTATTTT